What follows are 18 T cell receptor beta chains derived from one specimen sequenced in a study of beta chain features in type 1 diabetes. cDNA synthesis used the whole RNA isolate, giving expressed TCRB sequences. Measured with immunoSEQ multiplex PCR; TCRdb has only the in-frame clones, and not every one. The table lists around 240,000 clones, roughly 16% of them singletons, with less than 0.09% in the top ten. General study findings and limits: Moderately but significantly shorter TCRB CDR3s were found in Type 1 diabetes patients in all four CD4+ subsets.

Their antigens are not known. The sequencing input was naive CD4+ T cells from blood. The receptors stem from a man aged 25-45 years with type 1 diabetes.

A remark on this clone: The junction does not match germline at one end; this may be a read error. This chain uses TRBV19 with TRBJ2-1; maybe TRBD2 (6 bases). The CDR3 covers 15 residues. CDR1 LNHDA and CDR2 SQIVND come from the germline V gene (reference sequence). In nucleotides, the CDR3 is TGCGCCAGTAGGGTCCGGCGGGAAGGTGGGAATGAGCAGTTCTTC. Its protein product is CASRVRREGGNEQFF.

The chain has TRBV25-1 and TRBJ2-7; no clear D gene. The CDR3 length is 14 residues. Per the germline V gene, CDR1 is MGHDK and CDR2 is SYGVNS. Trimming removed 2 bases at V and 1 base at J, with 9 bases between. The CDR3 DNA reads TGTGCCAGCAGTGAACAGCGAGCTTCCTACGAGCAGTACTTC. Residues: CASSEQRASYEQYF.

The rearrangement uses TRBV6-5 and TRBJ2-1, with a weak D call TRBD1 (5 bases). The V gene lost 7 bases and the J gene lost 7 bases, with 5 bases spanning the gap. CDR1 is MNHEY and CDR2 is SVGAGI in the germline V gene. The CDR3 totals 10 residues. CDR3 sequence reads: CASTGNEQFF. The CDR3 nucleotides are TGTGCCAGCACAGGGAATGAGCAGTTCTTC.

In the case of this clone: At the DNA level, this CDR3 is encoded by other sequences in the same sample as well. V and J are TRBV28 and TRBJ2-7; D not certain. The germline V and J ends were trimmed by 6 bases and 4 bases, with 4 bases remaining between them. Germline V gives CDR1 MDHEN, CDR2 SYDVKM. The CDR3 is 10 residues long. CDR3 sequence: CASSRYEQYF. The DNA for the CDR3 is TGTGCCAGCAGCCGTTACGAGCAGTACTTC.

The CDR3 region has the DNA TGTGCCAGCAGCGCAAGACTAGATACGCAGTATTTT. It codes for CASSARLDTQYF. The chain is built from TRBV9 and TRBJ2-3, with no clear D. The CDR3 covers 12 residues. V lost 3 bases, J lost 5 bases, and 7 bases lay in between. Germline CDR1 reads SGDLS; CDR2 reads YYNGEE.

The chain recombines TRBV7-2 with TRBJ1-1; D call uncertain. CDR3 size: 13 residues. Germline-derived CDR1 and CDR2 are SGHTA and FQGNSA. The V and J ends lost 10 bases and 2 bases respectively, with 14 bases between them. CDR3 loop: CATKVGGNTEAFF. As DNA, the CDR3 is TGTGCCACGAAGGTGGGCGGTAACACTGAAGCTTTCTTT.

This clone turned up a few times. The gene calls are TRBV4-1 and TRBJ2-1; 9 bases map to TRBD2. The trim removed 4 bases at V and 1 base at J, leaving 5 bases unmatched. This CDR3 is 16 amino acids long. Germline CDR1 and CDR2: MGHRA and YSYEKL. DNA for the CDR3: TGCGCCAGCAGCCCTGGACTAGCGTCGTCCTACAATGAGCAGTTCTTC. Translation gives CASSPGLASSYNEQFF.

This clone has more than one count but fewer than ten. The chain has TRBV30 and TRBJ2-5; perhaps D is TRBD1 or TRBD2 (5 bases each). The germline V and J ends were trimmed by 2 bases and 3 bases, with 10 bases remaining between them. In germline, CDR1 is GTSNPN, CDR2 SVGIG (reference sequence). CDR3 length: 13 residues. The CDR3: CAWSRGPKETQYF. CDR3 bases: TGTGCCTGGAGTAGGGGACCAAAAGAGACCCAGTACTTC. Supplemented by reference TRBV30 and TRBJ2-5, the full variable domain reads SQTIHQWPATLVQPVGSPLSLECTVEGTSNPNLYWYRQAAGRGLQLLFYSVGIGQISSEVPQNLSASRPQDRQFILSSKKLLLSDSGFYLCAWSRGPKETQYFGPGTRLLVL.

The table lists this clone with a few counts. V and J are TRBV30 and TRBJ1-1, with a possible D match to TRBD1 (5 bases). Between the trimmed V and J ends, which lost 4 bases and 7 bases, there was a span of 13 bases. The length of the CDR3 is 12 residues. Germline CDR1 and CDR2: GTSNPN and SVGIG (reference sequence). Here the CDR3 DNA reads TGTGCCTGGACTGGGACCGAAGTTGAAGCTTTCTTT. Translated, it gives CAWTGTEVEAFF.

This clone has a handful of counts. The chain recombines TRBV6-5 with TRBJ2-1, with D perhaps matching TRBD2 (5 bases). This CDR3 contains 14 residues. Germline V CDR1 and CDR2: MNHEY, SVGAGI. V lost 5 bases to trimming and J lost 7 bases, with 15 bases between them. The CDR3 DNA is TGTGCCAGCAGTCCCAACCTGAGAGGGAATGAGCAGTTCTTC. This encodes CASSPNLRGNEQFF.

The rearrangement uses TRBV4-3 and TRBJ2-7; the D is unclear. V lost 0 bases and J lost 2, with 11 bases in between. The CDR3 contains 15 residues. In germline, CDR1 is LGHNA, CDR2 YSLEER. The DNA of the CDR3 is TGCGCCAGCAGCCAAGAATACCCGACCCCCTACGAGCAGTACTTC. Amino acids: CASSQEYPTPYEQYF.

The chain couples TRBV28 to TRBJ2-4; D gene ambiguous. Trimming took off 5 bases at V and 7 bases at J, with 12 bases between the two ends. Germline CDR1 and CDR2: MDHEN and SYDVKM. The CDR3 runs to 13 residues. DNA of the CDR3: TGTGCCAGCAGTCCGGGTCTGCCGAACATTCAGTACTTC. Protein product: CASSPGLPNIQYF.

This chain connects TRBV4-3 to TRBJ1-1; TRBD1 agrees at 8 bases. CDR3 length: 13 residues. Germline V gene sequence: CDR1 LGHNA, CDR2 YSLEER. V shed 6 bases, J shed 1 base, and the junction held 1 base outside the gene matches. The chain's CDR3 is CASRDRANTEAFF. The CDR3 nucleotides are TGCGCCAGCAGGGACAGGGCGAACACTGAAGCTTTCTTT.

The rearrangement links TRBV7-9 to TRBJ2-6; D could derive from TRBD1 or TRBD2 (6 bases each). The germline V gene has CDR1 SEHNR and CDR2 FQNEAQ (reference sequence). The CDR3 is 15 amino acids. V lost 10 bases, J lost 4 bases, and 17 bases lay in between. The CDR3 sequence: CATPGAPLGANVLTF. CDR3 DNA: TGTGCCACCCCGGGGGCCCCATTAGGGGCCAACGTCCTGACTTTC.

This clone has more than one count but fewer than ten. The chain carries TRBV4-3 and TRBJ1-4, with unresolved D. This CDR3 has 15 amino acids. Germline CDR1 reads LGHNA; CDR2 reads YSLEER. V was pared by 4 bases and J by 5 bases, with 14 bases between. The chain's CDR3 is CASSREGKSNEKLFF. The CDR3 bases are TGCGCCAGCAGCCGCGAGGGAAAGTCAAATGAAAAACTGTTTTTT.

Written as DNA, the CDR3 is TGTGCCACCAGCAGAGATCCAGCGGGAGGGCTTGAGCAGTTCTTC. Encoded protein: CATSRDPAGGLEQFF. The V call is TRBV15, the J call TRBJ2-1, with 10 bases identical to TRBD2. The CDR3 is 15 amino acids. Germline trimming cut 0 bases from V and 9 bases from J; bases unmatched to any gene: 5. Germline CDR1 is LNHNV and CDR2 is YYDKDF (reference sequence).

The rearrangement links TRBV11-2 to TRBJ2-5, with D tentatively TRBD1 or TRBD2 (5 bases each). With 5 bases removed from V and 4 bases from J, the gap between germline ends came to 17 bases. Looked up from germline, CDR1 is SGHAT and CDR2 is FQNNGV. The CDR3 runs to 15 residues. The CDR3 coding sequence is TGTGCCAGCAGCCGTAGCTCCGGGACGGGAGAGACCCAGTACTTC. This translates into CASSRSSGTGETQYF.

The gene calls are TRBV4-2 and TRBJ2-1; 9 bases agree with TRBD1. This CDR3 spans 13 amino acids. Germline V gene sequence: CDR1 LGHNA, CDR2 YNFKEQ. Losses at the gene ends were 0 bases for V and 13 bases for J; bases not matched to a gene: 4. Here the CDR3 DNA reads TGTGCCAGCAGCCAAGATCGGGACAGGGAACAGTTCTTC. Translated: CASSQDRDREQFF.